The 15 T cell receptor beta chains presented below share a single source sample, sequenced in a study of shared clonotypes between healthy human individuals. Generated by immunoSEQ multiplex PCR, the TCRdb table keeps only in-frame clones and is missing some. The sample gives over a million clones, 75% to 80% of which show up once; under 0.65% is in the top ten. Sequenced input: memory CD4+ T cells from PBMCs. The subset is: CD45RA-negative fraction. These receptors originate from a young man in good health. Some clones in this sample may be carry-over from other donors' samples.

As to this clone: Other DNA sequences in this sample translate to the same CDR3. V and J are TRBV18 and TRBJ2-5, with D possibly being TRBD1 (6 bases). Germline loops: CDR1 KGHSH, CDR2 LQKENI. The CDR3 is made up of 13 amino acids. V lost 4 bases to trimming and J lost 3 bases, with 9 bases between them. CDR3 protein: CASSLSGEETQYF. CDR3 bases: TGTGCCAGCTCACTTTCAGGGGAAGAGACCCAGTACTTC. Full variable domain (outside the CDR3, taken from reference TRBV18 and TRBJ2-5): NAGVMQNPRHLVRRRGQEARLRCSPMKGHSHVYWYRQLPEEGLKFMVYLQKENIIDESGMPKERFSAEFPKEGPSILRIQQVVRGDSAAYFCASSLSGEETQYFGPGTRLLVL.

The chain employs TRBV6-6 and TRBJ2-7; the D gene could be TRBD1 or TRBD2 (6 bases each). V was pared by 6 bases and J by 0 bases, with 12 bases between. The germline CDR1 and CDR2 sequences are MNHNY and SVGAGI (reference sequence). This CDR3 is built from 14 residues. The CDR3 reads CASRMGGRSYEQYF. As DNA, the CDR3 is TGTGCCAGCAGGATGGGGGGCCGCTCCTACGAGCAGTACTTC.

The chain has TRBV11-2 and TRBJ2-2, with D perhaps TRBD1 or TRBD2 (5 bases each). There are 16 residues in the CDR3. CDR1 and CDR2 from the germline V gene are SGHAT and FQNNGV. Trimming took off 6 bases at V and 6 bases at J, with 20 bases between the two ends. The CDR3 loop is CASRPLRVGDAGELFF. The CDR3, as DNA: TGTGCCAGCAGGCCCCTTAGGGTCGGGGACGCCGGGGAGCTGTTTTTT.

In its sample, this clone was seen once. The chain couples TRBV10-3 to TRBJ2-1; 10 nucleotides line up with TRBD1. CDR1 ENHRY and CDR2 SYGVKD come from the germline V gene. The CDR3 length is 16 residues. With V trimmed by 4 bases and J by 6 bases, 9 bases remained unmatched. The CDR3 sequence: CAISAGLDRGGNEQFF. CDR3 coding DNA: TGTGCCATCAGTGCAGGGTTGGACAGGGGGGGCAATGAGCAGTTCTTC.

The chain employs TRBV5-1 and TRBJ2-7; no firm D call. This CDR3 has 14 residues. Germline V gives CDR1 SGHRS, CDR2 YFSETQ. Trimming cost V 4 bases and J 2 bases, with 13 bases left between them. CDR3 loop: CASSPGQATYEQYF. The CDR3 DNA reads TGCGCCAGCAGCCCCGGCCAGGCGACCTACGAGCAGTACTTC.

The chain carries TRBV7-3 and TRBJ2-1; D unclear. Germline V lookup: CDR1 SGHTA, CDR2 FQGTGA. The V and J ends lost 5 bases and 8 bases respectively, with 16 bases between them. CDR3 length: 14 residues. The CDR3 reads CASSPGRGFDEQFF. CDR3 DNA: TGTGCCAGCAGCCCCGGTCGAGGTTTTGATGAGCAGTTCTTC.

The CDR3 here is CASKGNQTRLFVSNEKLFF. CDR3 DNA sequence: TGTGCCAGCAAAGGAAACCAGACCCGCCTGTTTGTTTCTAATGAAAAACTGTTTTTT. V gene TRBV5-8 combines with J gene TRBJ1-4, with unresolved D. Between the trimmed V and J ends, which lost 6 bases and 3 bases, there was a span of 27 bases. From germline, CDR1 is SGHTS and CDR2 YDEGEE. This CDR3 has 19 amino acids. The full variable domain, its missing parts supplied by reference TRBV5-8 and TRBJ1-4, is EAGVTQSPTHLIKTRGQQATLRCSPISGHTSVYWYQQALGLGLQFLLWYDEGEERNRGNFPPRFSGRQFPNYSSELNVNALELEDSALYLCASKGNQTRLFVSNEKLFFGSGTQLSVL.

This chain uses TRBV4-1 with TRBJ2-7; D is perhaps TRBD1 or TRBD2 (5 bases each). V lost 4 bases and J 5 bases, leaving 9 bases between the germline ends. CDR1 and CDR2 (germline): MGHRA, YSYEKL. This CDR3 region has 12 residues. CDR3 in DNA: TGCGCCAGCAGCCTTCAGGGAGACGAGCAGTACTTC. Translation: CASSLQGDEQYF.

V and J are TRBV7-9 and TRBJ2-3; D gene ambiguous. The CDR3 is 14 amino acids. Trimming took off 5 bases at V and 5 bases at J, with 14 bases between the two ends. CDR1 and CDR2 (germline): SEHNR, FQNEAQ (reference sequence). The CDR3 here is CASSAGWVGDTQYF. CDR3 sequence (DNA): TGTGCCAGCAGCGCAGGATGGGTTGGAGATACGCAGTATTTT.

V gene TRBV6-6 combines with J gene TRBJ2-2; the match to TRBD2 covers 7 bases. This CDR3 contains 15 residues. The V gene end was trimmed by 5 bases and the J gene end by 2 bases; junction bases not matched to a gene: 5. CDR1 and CDR2 from the germline V gene are MNHNY and SVGAGI (reference sequence). The CDR3 here is CASSTQRGNTGELFF. For the CDR3, the DNA is TGTGCCAGCAGTACACAGCGGGGAAACACCGGGGAGCTGTTTTTT.

The V call is TRBV27, the J call TRBJ1-4; D not resolved. The CDR3 length is 17 residues. From germline, CDR1 is MNHEY and CDR2 SMNVEV (reference sequence). Deletions cut 5 bases from V and 0 bases from J, with 16 bases between. The CDR3 sequence: CASSLFHSITTNEKLFF. CDR3 nucleotide sequence: TGTGCCAGCAGTCTCTTCCACAGTATTACAACTAATGAAAAACTGTTTTTT.

This clone came up many times. The chain couples TRBV27 to TRBJ2-6; 10 bases agree with TRBD2. This CDR3 has 16 residues. Germline CDR1 is MNHEY and CDR2 is SMNVEV (reference sequence). The V gene end was trimmed by 2 bases and the J gene end by 7 bases; junction bases not matched to a gene: 5. In DNA, the CDR3 is TGTGCCAGCAGTTTACGGCTACTAGCGGGAGCCAACGTCCTGACTTTC. Its translation is CASSLRLLAGANVLTF.

The chain employs TRBV7-9 and TRBJ1-1; no firm D call. CDR1 and CDR2 (germline): SEHNR, FQNEAQ (reference sequence). This CDR3 spans 17 amino acids. Trimming removed 5 bases at V and 1 base at J, with 20 bases between. CDR3 sequence (DNA): TGTGCCAGCAGCCCCCGTCTGGGAGACAAGAGGAACACTGAAGCTTTCTTT. Protein product: CASSPRLGDKRNTEAFF.

On this clone: The sample carries other DNA sequences with the same CDR3. V usage is TRBV14 and J usage is TRBJ1-5; no reliable D call. The ends were cut back, 5 bases at V and 4 bases at J, with 9 bases in the middle. The CDR3 consists of 13 residues. Germline V lookup: CDR1 SGHDN, CDR2 FVKESK. The chain's CDR3 is CASSRTGNQPQHF. Here the CDR3 DNA reads TGTGCCAGCAGCAGGACTGGGAATCAGCCCCAGCATTTT. Full variable domain (outside the CDR3, taken from reference TRBV14 and TRBJ1-5): EAGVTQFPSHSVIEKGQTVTLRCDPISGHDNLYWYRRVMGKEIKFLLHFVKESKQDESGMPNNRFLAERTGGTYSTLKVQPAELEDSGVYFCASSRTGNQPQHFGDGTRLSIL.

This chain connects TRBV15 to TRBJ2-3; 7 bases line up with TRBD2. CDR3 size: 16 residues. Germline loops: CDR1 LNHNV, CDR2 YYDKDF (reference sequence). V was clipped by 5 bases and J by 3 bases; unmatched bases: 11. CDR3 coding DNA: TGTGCCACCAGCCTCCTAGGCGGGAGTATGACAGATACGCAGTATTTT. This encodes CATSLLGGSMTDTQYF. The whole variable domain, remainder taken from reference TRBV15 and TRBJ2-3, is DAMVIQNPRYQVTQFGKPVTLSCSQTLNHNVMYWYQQKSSQAPKLLFHYYDKDFNNEADTPDNFQSRRPNTSFCFLDIRSPGLGDTAMYLCATSLLGGSMTDTQYFGPGTRLTVL.